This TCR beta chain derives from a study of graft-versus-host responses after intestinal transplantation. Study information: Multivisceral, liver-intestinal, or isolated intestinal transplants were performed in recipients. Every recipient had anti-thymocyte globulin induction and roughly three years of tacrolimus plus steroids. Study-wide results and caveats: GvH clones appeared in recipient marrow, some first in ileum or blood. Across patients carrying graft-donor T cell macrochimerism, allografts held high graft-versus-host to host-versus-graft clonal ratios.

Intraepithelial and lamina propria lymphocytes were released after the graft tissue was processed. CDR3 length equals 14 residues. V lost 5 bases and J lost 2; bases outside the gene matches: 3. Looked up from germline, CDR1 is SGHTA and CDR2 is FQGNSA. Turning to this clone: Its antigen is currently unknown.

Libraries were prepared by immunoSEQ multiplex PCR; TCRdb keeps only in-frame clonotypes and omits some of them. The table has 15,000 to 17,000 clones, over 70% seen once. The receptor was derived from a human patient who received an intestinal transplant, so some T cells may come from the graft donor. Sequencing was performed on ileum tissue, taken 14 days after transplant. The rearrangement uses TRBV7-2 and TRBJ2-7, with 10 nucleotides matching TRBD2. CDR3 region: CASSKSGGAYEQYF. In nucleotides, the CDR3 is TGTGCCAGCAGCAAAAGCGGGGGGGCCTACGAGCAGTACTTC.